This T cell receptor (beta chain) was sequenced for a study of blood T cells in healthy people across ages. Isolated per sample were at least 6 million PBMCs. A J-beta primer mix and a sample-barcoded 5' primer were used in a second PCR of about 7 to 12 cycles. TCRdb re-derived calls from the 5' RACE reads in MiXCR, one entry per CDR3 protein. The data show 920,000 or so distinct CDR3 sequences, with more than 35% seen just once and under 20% held by the top ten. J gave up 6 bases and V 8 bases, and 6 bases lay outside the gene matches. This CDR3 contains 13 residues. As for this clonotype: Its target is unknown.

Findings and caveats of the study: Researchers judged that diversity estimates from one million T cells fell short of true values. Aged donors had fewer naive CD4+ cells and lower diversity than long-lived donors. Per-million-T-cell TCR beta diversity fell roughly linearly with age.

The sequenced sample was blood. This receptor was obtained from a woman aged 55-69 years in good health. The chain joins TRBV12-3 or TRBV12-4 to TRBJ2-7, with 11 nucleotides matching TRBD2. The CDR3 region is CASWLAGGSEQYF. CDR3 nucleotides: TGTGCCAGCTGGCTAGCGGGAGGATCCGAGCAGTACTTC.